Listed below are T cell receptor beta chains from one sample, sequenced in a study of T cell changes during pregnancy in multiple sclerosis. Libraries were prepared by immunoSEQ multiplex PCR; TCRdb keeps only in-frame clonotypes and omits some of them. Of about 56,000 clones listed, 80% to 95% are singletons. Sample: CD4+ T cells from peripheral blood mononuclear cells, taken in the third trimester of pregnancy. All receptors derive from a female donor with multiple sclerosis, enrolled in a pregnancy study. The conserved cysteine and the conserved F or W are not part of the CDR3 here. The order of the fields is V gene, J gene, CDR3 protein.

V: TRBV2; J: TRBJ1-2; CDR3: ASSEDRGHYGYT
V: TRBV9; J: TRBJ2-2; CDR3: ASSARKGDTGELF
V: TRBV6-1; J: TRBJ2-3; CDR3: ASRSGQGAADTQY
V: TRBV11-3; J: TRBJ2-3; CDR3: ASSLIGRAGTDTQY
V: TRBV15; J: TRBJ1-3; CDR3: ATSWGGQGSGNTIY
V: TRBV11-2; J: TRBJ1-4; CDR3: ASSRTQITNEKLF
V: TRBV4-1; J: TRBJ1-1; CDR3: ASSQGELDTEAF
V: TRBV7-9; J: TRBJ2-1; CDR3: ASSLERGFFGEQF
V: TRBV4-1; J: TRBJ1-2; CDR3: ASSQTGLGGYT
V: TRBV10-3; J: TRBJ2-7; CDR3: AITGGQDYEQY
V: TRBV6-5; J: TRBJ1-2; CDR3: ASSRDRKYGYT
V: TRBV7-4; J: TRBJ2-7; CDR3: ASSSSSYEQY
V: TRBV6-5; J: TRBJ2-3; CDR3: ARYRDRVPQY